Given below is one T cell receptor (beta chain) in context. Its target is not known. The data stem from a study of vaccination effects on CD4 cells after COVID-19. In the study overall: Each participant received a vaccine that was either BNT162b2 or mRNA-1273, given as two doses.

Profiling relied on immunoSEQ multiplex PCR, and the TCRdb table lists in-frame clones only, not all of them. The top ten hold about 37% of the sample, which has tens of thousands of clones, 75% to 85% seen once. The J segment lost 4 bases and the V segment lost 4 bases, leaving 10 bases of the junction unmatched. This CDR3 comprises 16 residues. The germline CDR1 and CDR2 sequences are LGHNA and YNFKEQ. Pools of viral peptides were used by the ViraFEST assay to expand antigen-specific CD4+ T cells ahead of sequencing. Following culture for under 12 days, CD4+ T cells were isolated. The person had a PCR-confirmed SARS-CoV-2 infection during March to December 2020. The researchers cultured some 2 million PBMC per well with about 11 IU/ml IL-2 and roughly 10 ug/ml peptides. Both day 3 and day 7 saw half the medium replaced with IL-2 medium.

The chain joins TRBV4-2 to TRBJ2-3, with 8 nucleotides matching TRBD2. The source material was CD4+ T cells from PBMCs cultured with a peptide pool, sampled before COVID-19 vaccination. This receptor was obtained from a human donor who had a prior SARS-CoV-2 infection. Written as DNA, the CDR3 is TGTGCCAGCAGCCTTGGGGGAGGGCGGGGGGCAGATACGCAGTATTTT. Its translation is CASSLGGGRGADTQYF.